Listed below are T cell receptor beta chains from one sample, sequenced in a study of Graves' ophthalmopathy and Graves' hyperthyroidism. A single record per CDR3 protein comes from TCRdb applying MiXCR to the multiplex PCR reads. The sample holds 45,000 to 60,000 distinct CDR3 sequences; less than 55% are singletons and the top ten take about 4.9%. The sequencing sample was made of peripheral blood. Receptors were obtained from an adult woman with Graves' ophthalmopathy. The CDR3 runs from the conserved cysteine through the conserved F or W. Each record gives: clone size, V gene, J gene, D gene, CDR3 DNA, CDR3 protein. The D gene is left open where the match is weak. The size field is filled for only some rows; it gives once, few, many or a size class.

few	TRBV27	TRBJ1-1	TRBD1	TGTGCCAGCAGTCCCATACAGGGGAAACACACTGAAGCTTTCTTT	CASSPIQGKHTEAFF
.	TRBV4-1	TRBJ2-3	TRBD2	TGCGCCAGCAGCCGGGCTAGCGGGAGGACCGAGACAGATACGCAGTATTTT	CASSRASGRTETDTQYF
.	TRBV20-1	TRBJ1-5	.	TGCAGTGCTAGAGATCTATACAGGGCGGGGCAGCCCCAGCATTTT	CSARDLYRAGQPQHF
.	TRBV15	TRBJ1-5	.	TGTGCCACCAGCGTAGGTGTTACGGGAATGGGCAATCAGCCCCAGCATTTT	CATSVGVTGMGNQPQHF
.	TRBV2	TRBJ1-6	TRBD1	TGTGCCAGCAGTGAAGGACAGGGATATAATTCACCCCTCCACTTT	CASSEGQGYNSPLHF
many	TRBV12-3/TRBV12-4	TRBJ2-7	TRBD2	TGTGCCAGCAGACCTACTAGCGGGTCTTACGAGCAGTACTTC	CASRPTSGSYEQYF
.	TRBV20-1	TRBJ2-7	TRBD1	TGCAGTGCTAAAGCGGGACAGGGCGAGCAGTACTTC	CSAKAGQGEQYF
many	TRBV5-6	TRBJ2-7	TRBD1	TGTGCCAGCAGCTTGAAGGGACAGGGGTCCAACGAGCAGTACTTC	CASSLKGQGSNEQYF
.	TRBV6-5	TRBJ1-5	.	TGTGCCAGCAGTGAAAGGACAGAGAATCAGCCCCAGCATTTT	CASSERTENQPQHF
many	TRBV20-1	TRBJ2-7	TRBD2	TGCAGTGCTAGAGGGCTAGCGGGCCTCTACGAGCAGTACTTC	CSARGLAGLYEQYF
.	TRBV20-1	TRBJ2-7	TRBD1	TGCAGCGCCGGGACAGGGTACTACGAGCAGTACTTC	CSAGTGYYEQYF
many	TRBV19	TRBJ2-5	.	TGTGCCAGTACCCCGGAGGGGGAGGAGACCCAGTACTTC	CASTPEGEETQYF
many	TRBV7-3	TRBJ2-3	.	TGTGCCAGCAGCTCCCGGGACTCCACAGATACGCAGTATTTT	CASSSRDSTDTQYF
.	TRBV19	TRBJ1-5	.	TGTGCCAGTAGTATGGCGGGCAGGGCTCAGCCCCAGCATTTT	CASSMAGRAQPQHF
many	TRBV20-1	TRBJ1-2	TRBD1	TGCAGTGCTGACCCCGGGACAGGGTATGGCTACACCTTC	CSADPGTGYGYTF
.	TRBV7-3	TRBJ2-1	TRBD2	TGTGCCAGCAGCTTACCCGGACTAGCGGACAATGAGCAGTTCTTC	CASSLPGLADNEQFF
.	TRBV6-5	TRBJ2-6	.	TGTGCCAGCGCTAAACAGGCAGAGACTGAAGCTTTC	CASAKQAETEAF
.	TRBV20-1	TRBJ1-2	.	TGCAGTGCTCAGGGCAGCTCTGGAAACACCTTC	CSAQGSSGNTF
many	TRBV20-1	TRBJ1-4	.	TGCAGTGCTGGGGACCCAGGATATGAAAAACTGTTTTTT	CSAGDPGYEKLFF
many	TRBV6-5	TRBJ2-1	TRBD2	TGTGCCAGCAACCCGGGGGGAGCAGACCTAGCGGGTCCGCAGTTCTTC	CASNPGGADLAGPQFF
.	TRBV25-1	TRBJ1-5	TRBD1	TGTGCCAGCGGGGGGCAGGGGGCAGGTCAGCCCCAGCATTTT	CASGGQGAGQPQHF
many	TRBV20-1	TRBJ2-5	.	TGCAGTGCGAGGACCCCCCTGGGCCAAGAGACCCAGTACTTC	CSARTPLGQETQYF
.	TRBV11-2	TRBJ2-2	.	TGTGCCAGCAGCCCGAGGACGGGGAACACCGGGGAGCTGTTTTTT	CASSPRTGNTGELFF
many	TRBV15	TRBJ2-4	.	TGTGCCACCGGCAGTGGGCGGCGGGGAGCGGTTGACATTCAGTACTTC	CATGSGRRGAVDIQYF
many	TRBV9	TRBJ2-5	.	TGTGCCAGCAGCGTAGATGTTCGACAAGAGACCCAGTACTTC	CASSVDVRQETQYF
.	TRBV7-2	TRBJ2-1	TRBD1	TGCGCCAGCAGCTTGGGGACAGGGGGGGTGCCTTATAAGTTCTTC	CASSLGTGGVPYKFF
many	TRBV20-1	TRBJ2-1	TRBD2	TGCAGTGCGCCGACTAGCGGGAGGGCCAATGAGCAGTTCTTC	CSAPTSGRANEQFF
.	TRBV20-1	TRBJ1-1	.	TGCAGTGCTAGTCCTCGAGGCTACGAGGCTTTCTTT	CSASPRGYEAFF
.	TRBV7-2	TRBJ2-2	.	TGTGCCAGCAGCAGGACGGTGAACACCGGGGAGCTGTTTTTT	CASSRTVNTGELFF
.	TRBV18	TRBJ1-5	TRBD1	TGTGCCAGCTCACCGACTTTCGAGACAGGGAATCAGCCCCAGCATTTT	CASSPTFETGNQPQHF
few	TRBV20-1	TRBJ1-1	.	TGCAGTGCTAGCGGGACACCCACTAACACTGAAGCTTTCTTT	CSASGTPTNTEAFF
once	TRBV20-1	TRBJ1-6	.	TGCAGTGCTAGACCCCTCCACTTT	CSARPLHF
many	TRBV20-1	TRBJ2-3	.	TGCAGTGCTAGGGACAGCGACACAGATACGCAGTATTTT	CSARDSDTDTQYF
.	TRBV3-1	TRBJ1-2	TRBD1	TGTGCCAGCAGCTTCGGACAGGGGGGATATAACTATGGCTACACCTTC	CASSFGQGGYNYGYTF
many	TRBV6-4	TRBJ2-3	TRBD1	TGTGCCAGCAGTACCGGGACAGGGCTTATCACAGATACGCAGTATTTT	CASSTGTGLITDTQYF
once	TRBV15	TRBJ2-7	TRBD2	TGTGCCACCATCCCGGGAGGGCGAAGCTCCTACGAGCAGTACTTC	CATIPGGRSSYEQYF
.	TRBV20-1	TRBJ2-6	.	TGCAGTGGCTCCGGGAACTTAGCTAACGTCCTGACTTTC	CSGSGNLANVLTF
many	TRBV9	TRBJ2-3	TRBD2	TGTGCCAGCAGCGTAGGGACTAGCGGGAGAGGGGATACGCAGTATTTT	CASSVGTSGRGDTQYF
many	TRBV19	TRBJ2-3	TRBD2	TGTGCCAGTAGCGCGGGGGGCGGTAGCACAGATACGCAGTATTTT	CASSAGGGSTDTQYF
.	TRBV12-3/TRBV12-4	TRBJ2-3	.	TGTGCCAGCAAACAGACTAGAGATGAGGATACGCAGTATTTT	CASKQTRDEDTQYF
few	TRBV29-1	TRBJ2-7	TRBD1	TGCAGCGTTGAGGGAGGGACAGGGGACCACTACGAGCAGTACTTC	CSVEGGTGDHYEQYF
many	TRBV5-1	TRBJ1-6	.	TGCGCCAGCAGCCCGGGGGTGGGAGAACCCCCCCACTTT	CASSPGVGEPPHF
medium-sized	TRBV10-2	TRBJ2-1	.	TGCGCCACTACGGATGCCTACAATGAGCAGTTCTTC	CATTDAYNEQFF
many	TRBV6-2/TRBV6-3	TRBJ1-2	.	TGTGCCAGCAGTCTCTCATCTTATGGCTACACCTTC	CASSLSSYGYTF
.	TRBV19	TRBJ1-5	.	TGTGCCAGTAGTATTTCGGGGACGCAAGAGACCCAGCATTTT	CASSISGTQETQHF
many	TRBV19	TRBJ1-1	.	TGTGCCAGTAGTATGGGCTTGGGGGACACTGAAGCTTTCTTT	CASSMGLGDTEAFF
.	TRBV12-3/TRBV12-4	TRBJ1-5	.	TGTGCCAGCAGGCTAGCGGGAAGGGCCAATCAGCCCCAGCATTTT	CASRLAGRANQPQHF
.	TRBV14	TRBJ2-3	TRBD2	TGTGCCAGCAGCCAAGGAACAGGGTATGCGGGAGGGGTTCCAGATACGCAGTATTTT	CASSQGTGYAGGVPDTQYF
few	TRBV7-2	TRBJ2-1	.	TGTGCCAGCTCACCACGGGTCGGGGTAGGAAACAATGAGCAGTTCTTC	CASSPRVGVGNNEQFF
many	TRBV7-2	TRBJ2-1	TRBD2	TGTGCCAGCAGCTTTACCTGGGGGGGACCAAATCCTTACAATGAGCAGTTCTTC	CASSFTWGGPNPYNEQFF
.	TRBV2	TRBJ2-7	.	TGTGCCAGCAACAACCCAGGGAACTACGAGCAGTACTTC	CASNNPGNYEQYF